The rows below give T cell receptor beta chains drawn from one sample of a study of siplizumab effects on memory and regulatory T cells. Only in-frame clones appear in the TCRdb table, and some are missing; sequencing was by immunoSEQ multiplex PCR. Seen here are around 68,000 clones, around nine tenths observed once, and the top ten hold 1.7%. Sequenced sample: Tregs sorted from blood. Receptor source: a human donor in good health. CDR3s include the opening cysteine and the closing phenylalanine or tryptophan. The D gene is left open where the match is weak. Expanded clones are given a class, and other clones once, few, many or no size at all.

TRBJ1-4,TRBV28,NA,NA,CASRAPGTNEKLFF,TGTGCCAGCAGAGCCCCCGGAACTAATGAAAAACTGTTTTTT
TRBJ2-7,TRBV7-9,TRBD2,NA,CASSSSGRPTYEQYF,TGTGCCAGCAGCTCTAGCGGGAGACCCACCTACGAGCAGTACTTC
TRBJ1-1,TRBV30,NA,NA,CAWSEYTEAFF,TGTGCCTGGAGTGAGTACACTGAAGCTTTCTTT
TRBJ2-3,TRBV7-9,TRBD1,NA,CASSLRTGSTDTQYF,TGTGCCAGCAGCCTAAGGACAGGGAGCACAGATACGCAGTATTTT
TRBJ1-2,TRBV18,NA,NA,CASSPIFWTARRANYGYTF,TGTGCCAGCTCACCTATTTTTTGGACGGCTCGGAGGGCTAACTATGGCTACACCTTC
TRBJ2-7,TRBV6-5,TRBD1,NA,CATRDRVSYEQYF,TGTGCCACCCGGGACAGGGTGAGCTACGAGCAGTACTTC
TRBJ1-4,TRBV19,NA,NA,CASSIYAGLPNEKLFF,TGTGCCAGTAGTATTTACGCGGGGTTACCTAATGAAAAACTGTTTTTT
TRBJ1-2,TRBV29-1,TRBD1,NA,CSVDRTGGYGYTF,TGCAGCGTCGACCGGACAGGGGGGTATGGCTACACCTTC
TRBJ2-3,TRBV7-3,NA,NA,CASSLTGSDTQYF,TGTGCCAGCAGCTTAACAGGCTCAGATACGCAGTATTTT
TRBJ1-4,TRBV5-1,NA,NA,CASSPQGLATNEKLFF,TGCGCCAGCAGCCCGCAGGGACTTGCAACTAATGAAAAACTGTTTTTT
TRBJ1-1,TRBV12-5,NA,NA,CGSGGAAFSEAFF,TGTGGCTCGGGGGGGGCTGCCTTTAGTGAAGCTTTCTTT
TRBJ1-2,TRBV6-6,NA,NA,CASSSGQNYGYTF,TGTGCCAGCAGCTCGGGACAAAACTATGGCTACACCTTC
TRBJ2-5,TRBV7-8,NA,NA,CASSLALGGCHF,TGTGCCAGCAGCTTAGCGCTGGGGGGATGCCACTTC
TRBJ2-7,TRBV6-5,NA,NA,CASTLNRDISYEQYF,TGTGCCAGCACTCTCAATAGGGACATCTCCTACGAGCAGTACTTC
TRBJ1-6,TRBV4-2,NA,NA,CASSQSGTSNSPLHF,TGTGCCAGCAGCCAATCCGGGACATCTAATTCACCCCTCCACTTT
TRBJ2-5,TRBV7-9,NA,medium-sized,CASSGETQYF,TGTGCCAGCAGCGGAGAGACCCAGTACTTC
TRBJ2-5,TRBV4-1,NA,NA,CASSQDRGTKTQYF,TGCGCCAGCAGCCAAGATCGAGGGACGAAGACCCAGTACTTC
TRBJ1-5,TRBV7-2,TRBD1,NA,CASSEGQGARQPQHF,TGTGCCAGCAGCGAGGGACAGGGGGCACGTCAGCCCCAGCATTTT
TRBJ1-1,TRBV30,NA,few,CAWSVQRGTEAFF,TGTGCCTGGAGTGTACAAAGGGGAACTGAAGCTTTCTTT
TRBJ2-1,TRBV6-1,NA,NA,CASSAEGRSEQFF,TGTGCCAGCAGTGCGGAGGGAAGGAGTGAGCAGTTCTTC
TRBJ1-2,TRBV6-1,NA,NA,CASSERGIRNYGYTF,TGTGCCAGCAGTGAACGGGGGATCAGGAACTATGGCTACACCTTC
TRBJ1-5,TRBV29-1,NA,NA,CSVEFSRNQPQHF,TGCAGCGTTGAATTCAGTCGGAATCAGCCCCAGCATTTT
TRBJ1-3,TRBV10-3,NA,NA,CATGYRPSLENTIYF,TGTGCCACTGGGTATAGGCCCTCTCTGGAAAACACCATATATTTT
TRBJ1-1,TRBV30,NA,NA,CAWSVQVNTEAFF,TGTGCCTGGAGTGTTCAGGTTAACACTGAAGCTTTCTTT
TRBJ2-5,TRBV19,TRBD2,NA,CASSIGLAVRYQETQYF,TGTGCCAGTAGTATAGGCCTAGCGGTCAGGTACCAAGAGACCCAGTACTTC
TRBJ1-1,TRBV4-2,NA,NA,CASSPSRVGLGTEAFF,TGTGCCAGCAGCCCTAGCCGGGTGGGACTCGGCACTGAAGCTTTCTTT
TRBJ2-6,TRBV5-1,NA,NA,CASSLFVQQSSGANVLTF,TGCGCCAGCAGCTTGTTCGTCCAGCAAAGCTCTGGGGCCAACGTCCTGACTTTC
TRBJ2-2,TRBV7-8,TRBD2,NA,CASSKRHLAGGFGELFF,TGTGCCAGCAGCAAACGACACCTAGCGGGAGGGTTCGGGGAGCTGTTTTTT
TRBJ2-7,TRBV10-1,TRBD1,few,CASSGHPGQAQYF,TGCGCCAGCAGTGGACATCCGGGACAGGCGCAGTACTTC
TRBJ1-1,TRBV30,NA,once,CAWSVLGSMNTEAFF,TGTGCCTGGAGTGTACTCGGCAGCATGAACACTGAAGCTTTCTTT
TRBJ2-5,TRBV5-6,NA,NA,CASSLKGLGGETQYF,TGTGCCAGCAGCTTGAAAGGCCTAGGGGGAGAGACCCAGTACTTC
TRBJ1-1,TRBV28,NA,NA,CASSLSGRVAAFF,TGTGCCAGCAGTTTATCAGGGAGGGTAGCAGCTTTCTTT
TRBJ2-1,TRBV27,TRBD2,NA,CASMRGTSGSYEQFF,TGTGCCAGCATGAGAGGGACTAGCGGGAGTTATGAGCAGTTCTTC
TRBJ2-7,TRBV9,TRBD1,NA,CASSLWTGTANEQYF,TGTGCCAGCAGCCTTTGGACAGGCACTGCGAACGAGCAGTACTTC
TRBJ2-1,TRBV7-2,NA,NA,CASSSPTPSSYNEQFF,TGTGCCAGCAGCTCACCCACCCCGAGCTCCTACAATGAGCAGTTCTTC
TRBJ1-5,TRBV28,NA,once,CASSVQGQPQHF,TGTGCCAGCAGTGTACAGGGACAGCCCCAGCATTTT
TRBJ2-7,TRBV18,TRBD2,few,CASSSAGGGYEQYF,TGTGCCAGCTCTTCGGCGGGAGGAGGGTACGAGCAGTACTTC
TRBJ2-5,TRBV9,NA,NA,CASSQDILQETQYF,TGTGCCAGCAGCCAAGACATCCTCCAAGAGACCCAGTACTTC
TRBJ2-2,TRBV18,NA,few,CASSPSRGTGELFF,TGTGCCAGCTCACCCTCCCGGGGCACCGGGGAGCTGTTTTTT
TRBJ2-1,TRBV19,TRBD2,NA,CASRTSGRYEQFF,TGTGCCAGTAGGACTAGCGGACGGTATGAGCAGTTCTTC
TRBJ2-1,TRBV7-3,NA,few,CASSLKGAYNEQFF,TGTGCCAGCAGCTTAAAGGGCGCGTACAATGAGCAGTTCTTC
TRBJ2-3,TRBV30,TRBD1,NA,CAWRRDRVTDTQYF,TGTGCCTGGAGGAGGGACAGGGTCACAGATACGCAGTATTTT
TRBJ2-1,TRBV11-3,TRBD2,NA,CASSQLAGVFNEQFF,TGTGCCAGCAGTCAACTAGCGGGAGTCTTCAATGAGCAGTTCTTC
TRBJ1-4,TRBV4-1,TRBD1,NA,CASSRDRKNNEKLFF,TGCGCCAGCAGCCGGGACAGGAAAAATAATGAAAAACTGTTTTTT
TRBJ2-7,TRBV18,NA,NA,CASSRVLKAGYPYEQYF,TGTGCCAGCTCACGAGTGTTAAAGGCAGGGTACCCCTACGAGCAGTACTTC
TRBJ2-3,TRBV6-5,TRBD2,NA,CASSLLAATDTQYF,TGTGCCAGCAGTCTGCTAGCGGCCACAGATACGCAGTATTTT
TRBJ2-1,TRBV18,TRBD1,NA,CASSPSGQGDNEQFF,TGTGCCAGCTCACCATCGGGACAGGGGGACAATGAGCAGTTCTTC
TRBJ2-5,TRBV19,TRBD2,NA,CATGLAGVYETQYF,TGTGCCACCGGACTAGCGGGAGTTTATGAGACCCAGTACTTC
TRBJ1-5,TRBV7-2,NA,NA,CASSLFKEQPQHF,TGTGCCAGCAGCTTATTCAAGGAGCAGCCCCAGCATTTT
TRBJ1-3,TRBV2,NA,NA,CASSERLLNTIYF,TGTGCCAGCAGTGAACGACTGTTGAACACCATATATTTT
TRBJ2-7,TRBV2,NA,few,CASSRWVYEQYF,TGTGCCAGCAGTCGTTGGGTCTACGAGCAGTACTTC
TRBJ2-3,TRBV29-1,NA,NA,CSVGGPGADTQYF,TGCAGCGTTGGGGGCCCGGGGGCAGATACGCAGTATTTT
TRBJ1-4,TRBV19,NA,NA,CASNPGHPGYEKLFF,TGTGCCAGTAACCCGGGCCATCCAGGGTATGAAAAACTGTTTTTT
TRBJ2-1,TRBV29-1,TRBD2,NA,CSLGGSGRGLNEQFF,TGCAGCCTGGGAGGTAGCGGGAGGGGCCTCAATGAGCAGTTCTTC
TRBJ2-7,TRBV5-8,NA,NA,CASLLRGVIYEQYF,TGTGCCAGCCTGCTTAGGGGAGTTATCTACGAGCAGTACTTC
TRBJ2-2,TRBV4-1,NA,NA,CASSQDRGSYTGELFF,TGCGCCAGCAGCCAAGATCGAGGCAGCTACACCGGGGAGCTGTTTTTT